This TCR beta chain appears in the sequencing data of a study of T-cell reconstitution after alpha-beta-depleted transplantation in children. This CDR3 has 17 amino acids. V gave up 4 bases and J gave up 9 bases; unmatched junction bases: 13. Germline CDR1 and CDR2: MDHEN and SYDVKM. Preparation of the TCRbeta library used unique molecular identifiers. TCRdb reprocessed the PCR reads via MiXCR and lists one record per CDR3 protein. The data contain roughly 180,000 distinct CDR3 sequences, roughly 15% of them singletons. Material: PBMCs from the stem cell graft donor, obtained from the stem cell graft. This TCR derives from a human donor who donated a stem cell graft to a child with acute lymphoblastic leukemia. The chain carries TRBV28 and TRBJ2-1; 12 bases line up with TRBD2. The CDR3 sequence is CASSSNSGTSGPVEQFF. The CDR3 bases are TGTGCCAGCAGTTCGAACTCCGGGACTAGCGGGCCGGTTGAGCAGTTCTTC.